Each of the 18 T cell receptor beta chains below was sequenced from the same sample in a study of regulatory T cells in long-lasting Graves disease. To make TCR beta libraries, researchers used iRepertoire HTBI primers and Arm-PCR of CDR3 regions. From the multiplex PCR reads, TCRdb called clonotypes with MiXCR, one entry per CDR3 protein. Of 250,000 to 400,000 distinct CDR3 sequences listed, about 18% are singletons. Sample time point: newly diagnosed GD, antithyroid drugs for less than 3 months. From PBMCs, RNA was extracted and then used to make the TCR library. This material consisted of peripheral blood mononuclear cells (PBMCs), taken at new diagnosis, from a patient treated with antithyroid drugs. The receptors derive from a female donor with Graves disease.

In the case of this clonotype: It is likely a read error: a sequence one base away is far more abundant. V and J are TRBV12-3 or TRBV12-4 and TRBJ2-7; TRBD1 matches at 12 bases. V trimming: 2 bases; J trimming: 7 bases; junction bases outside the gene matches: 9. The CDR3 contains 16 residues. For the CDR3, the DNA is TGTGCCAGCAGTTTAACCCCGGGACAGGGGGCTGATGAGCAGTACTTC. Encoded protein: CASSLTPGQGADEQYF.

This clonotype was picked up many times. The chain links TRBV7-9 to TRBJ2-5; D may be TRBD1 or TRBD2 (5 bases each). The V end lost 1 base, the J end lost 2 bases, and 8 bases lay between the germline ends. The germline V gene encodes CDR1 SEHNR and CDR2 FQNEAQ (reference sequence). The length of the CDR3 is 14 residues. This chain's CDR3 is CASSLGGPQETQYF. DNA of the CDR3: TGTGCCAGCAGCTTAGGGGGACCTCAAGAGACCCAGTACTTC.

In this sample, this clonotype turned up many times. The V gene is TRBV7-9, the J gene TRBJ1-2, with 9 bases identical to TRBD1. The CDR3 consists of 17 residues. Germline assignment: CDR1 SEHNR and CDR2 FQNEAQ (reference sequence). After removal of 4 bases from V and 4 bases from J, the junction contained 13 bases not matched to a gene. CDR3 DNA sequence: TGTGCCAGCAGCTCGAAGGACAGGGGTTTGGGTAGCTATGGCTACACCTTC. Its translation is CASSSKDRGLGSYGYTF.

This clonotype came up a few times. The chain carries TRBV7-8 and TRBJ2-7, with D tentatively TRBD1 or TRBD2 (5 bases each). V was clipped by 3 bases and J by 5 bases, with 14 bases between them. In germline, CDR1 is SGHVS, CDR2 FQNEAQ. The CDR3 spans 14 residues. The DNA of the CDR3 is TGTGCCAGCAGCTTTGGGGGAAAAGTCGACGAGCAGTACTTC. Translated, it gives CASSFGGKVDEQYF. Full variable domain (outside the CDR3, taken from reference TRBV7-8 and TRBJ2-7): GAGVSQSPRYKVAKRGQDVALRCDPISGHVSLFWYQQALGQGPEFLTYFQNEAQLDKSGLPSDRFFAERPEGSVSTLKIQRTQQEDSAVYLCASSFGGKVDEQYFGPGTRLTVT.

This clonotype was found many times. V is TRBV28 and J is TRBJ2-2; D is unclear. With 1 base removed from V and 4 bases from J, the gap between germline ends came to 10 bases. CDR1 is MDHEN, CDR2 SYDVKM, per germline. CDR3 length: 15 amino acids. The CDR3 region has the DNA TGTGCCAGCAGTTTATCTTGGGATATCACCGGGGAGCTGTTTTTT. It encodes CASSLSWDITGELFF.

This clonotype showed up many times. The chain employs TRBV28 and TRBJ1-5, with D uncertain. Germline CDR1 and CDR2: MDHEN and SYDVKM. The V gene lost 6 bases and the J gene lost 2 bases, with 14 bases spanning the gap. The CDR3 runs 15 residues. CDR3 nucleotides: TGTGCCAGCAGCCGGACGGTCTCAGGCAATCAGCCCCAGCATTTT. This translates into CASSRTVSGNQPQHF.

At least ten counts were recorded for this clonotype. The chain carries TRBV5-1 and TRBJ2-2, with a weak D call TRBD1 (6 bases). The CDR3 has 14 residues. V was trimmed by 4 bases and J by 6 bases, leaving 13 bases between them. The germline CDR1 and CDR2 sequences are SGHRS and YFSETQ. CDR3 DNA sequence: TGCGCCAGCAGCAGCAGGGGTCGGTCCGGGGAGCTGTTTTTT. Protein product: CASSSRGRSGELFF. The variable domain in full, with the rest retrieved from reference TRBV5-1 and TRBJ2-2, is KAGVTQTPRYLIKTRGQQVTLSCSPISGHRSVSWYQQTPGQGLQFLFEYFSETQRNKGNFPGRFSGRQFSNSRSEMNVSTLELGDSALYLCASSSRGRSGELFFGEGSRLTVL.

This clonotype was recorded many times. The chain has TRBV11-2 and TRBJ1-5; D gene ambiguous. Per the germline V gene, CDR1 is SGHAT and CDR2 is FQNNGV. V lost 1 base to trimming and J lost 0 bases, with 7 bases between them. The CDR3 totals 15 residues. This CDR3 reads CASSLGGYSNQPQHF. Here the CDR3 DNA reads TGTGCCAGCAGCTTAGGCGGATATAGCAATCAGCCCCAGCATTTT.

The table lists this clonotype with many counts. The rearrangement joins TRBV12-3 or TRBV12-4 to TRBJ2-5; D is perhaps TRBD1 or TRBD2 (5 bases each). V lost 5 bases and J 4 bases, leaving 17 bases between the germline ends. The CDR3 sequence is 15 residues long. CDR3 in amino acids: CASSLLTGTVETQYF. The CDR3 DNA reads as TGTGCCAGCAGTCTCTTAACCGGGACGGTAGAGACCCAGTACTTC.

This clonotype was seen ten or more times. The gene calls are TRBV15 and TRBJ1-5, with D tentatively TRBD1 (5 bases). Germline V CDR1 and CDR2: LNHNV, YYDKDF (reference sequence). CDR3 length equals 15 residues. The CDR3 loop is CATRVSRGSNQPQHF. The CDR3 coding sequence is TGTGCAACAAGAGTTTCACGGGGCAGCAATCAGCCCCAGCATTTT. Based on the CDR3 plus reference TRBV15 and TRBJ1-5, the full variable domain is DAMVIQNPRYQVTQFGKPVTLSCSQTLNHNVMYWYQQKSSQAPKLLFHYYDKDFNNEADTPDNFQSRRPNTSFCFLDIRSPGLGDTAMYLCATRVSRGSNQPQHFGDGTRLSIL.

This clonotype showed up many times. The rearrangement joins TRBV15 to TRBJ1-4; TRBD1 is a possible D gene (6 bases). Trimming shortened V by 5 bases and J by 3 bases, and 10 bases separated the two germline ends. CDR3 size: 14 residues. Germline CDR1 is LNHNV and CDR2 is YYDKDF (reference sequence). The CDR3 nucleotides read TGTGCCACCAGCGGAGGGGGATCTAATGAAAAACTGTTTTTT. This encodes CATSGGGSNEKLFF. Supplemented by reference TRBV15 and TRBJ1-4, the full variable domain reads DAMVIQNPRYQVTQFGKPVTLSCSQTLNHNVMYWYQQKSSQAPKLLFHYYDKDFNNEADTPDNFQSRRPNTSFCFLDIRSPGLGDTAMYLCATSGGGSNEKLFFGSGTQLSVL.

This clonotype came up many times. The V gene is TRBV12-3 or TRBV12-4, the J gene TRBJ2-7, with TRBD1 matching 7 bases. V lost 6 bases, J lost 3 bases, and 2 bases stayed unmatched. This CDR3 is built from 12 residues. CDR3 in DNA: TGTGCCAGCAGCTGGGACAGCTACGAGCAGTACTTC. Translation: CASSWDSYEQYF.

In this sample, this clonotype turned up many times. The genes are TRBV6-5 and TRBJ1-1; TRBD1 matches 11 bases. V was pared by 2 bases and J by 7 bases, with 3 bases of the junction left unmatched. Germline V gives CDR1 MNHEY, CDR2 SVGAGI. The CDR3 extends over 14 amino acids. In DNA, the CDR3 is TGTGCCAGCAGTTACAGGGACAGGGGGTTTGAAGCTTTCTTT. This codes for CASSYRDRGFEAFF.

This clonotype appeared a few times. This rearrangement joins TRBV6-2 or TRBV6-3 to TRBJ1-5; D gene uncertain. Deletions cut 4 bases from V and 1 base from J, with 11 bases between. Germline values: CDR1 MNHEY, CDR2 SVGEGT. The CDR3 contains 15 residues. CDR3 protein: CASSWAGGSNQPQHF. CDR3 bases: TGTGCCAGCAGTTGGGCAGGAGGGAGCAATCAGCCCCAGCATTTT.

This clonotype was found many times. This chain connects TRBV19 to TRBJ2-2, with a weak D call TRBD2 (6 bases). CDR3 length: 15 residues. The germline CDR1 and CDR2 sequences are LNHDA and SQIVND (reference sequence). V was cut by 6 bases and J by 7 bases, with 18 bases left in between. The CDR3 coding sequence is TGTGCCAGTAGCGACAATGGGGACTCGGGCGGGGAGCTGTTTTTT. Its translation is CASSDNGDSGGELFF.

In its sample, this clonotype was seen a few times. V usage is TRBV6-1 and J usage is TRBJ1-6, with 7 bases that match TRBD1. Germline CDR1 and CDR2: MNHNS and SASEGT. The CDR3 spans 14 residues. The V gene end was trimmed by 7 bases and the J gene end by 9 bases; junction bases not matched to a gene: 9. CDR3 DNA: TGTGCCAGCATCCCGACAGGGAATACTTCACCCCTCCACTTT. This sequence encodes CASIPTGNTSPLHF.

Points on this clonotype: This may stem from a read error, because a much larger clone lies one nucleotide away. The chain uses TRBV2 and TRBJ1-2, with D unclear. Per germline, CDR1 SNHLY and CDR2 FYNNEI. With 5 bases removed from V and 4 bases from J, the gap between germline ends came to 35 bases. This CDR3 has 21 residues. CDR3 in DNA: TGTGCCAGCAGTTCACCTCGGGCCCAACTTTCGTGGGAACCTTCCCTCTATGGCTACACCTTC. Its protein is CASSSPRAQLSWEPSLYGYTF. Drawing the rest from reference TRBV2 and TRBJ1-2, the complete variable domain is EPEVTQTPSHQVTQMGQEVILRCVPISNHLYFYWYRQILGQKVEFLVSFYNNEISEKSEIFDDQFSVERPDGSNFTLKIRSTKLEDSAMYFCASSSPRAQLSWEPSLYGYTFGSGTRLTVV.

V is TRBV27 and J is TRBJ1-4; D perhaps matches TRBD1 (6 bases). Deletions cut 6 bases from V and 0 bases from J, with 11 bases between. Per the germline V gene, CDR1 is MNHEY and CDR2 is SMNVEV (reference sequence). The CDR3 covers 15 residues. Here the CDR3 reads CASRAPGATNEKLFF. For the CDR3, the DNA is TGTGCCAGCAGGGCACCAGGGGCAACTAATGAAAAACTGTTTTTT.